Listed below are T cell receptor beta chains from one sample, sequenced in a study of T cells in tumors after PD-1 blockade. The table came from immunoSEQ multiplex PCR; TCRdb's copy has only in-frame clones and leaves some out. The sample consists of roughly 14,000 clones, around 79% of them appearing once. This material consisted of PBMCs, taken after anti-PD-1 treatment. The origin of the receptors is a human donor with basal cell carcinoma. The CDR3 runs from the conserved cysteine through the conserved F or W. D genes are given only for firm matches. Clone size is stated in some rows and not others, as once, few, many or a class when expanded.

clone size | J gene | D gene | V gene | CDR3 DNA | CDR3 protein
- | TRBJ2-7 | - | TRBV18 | TGTGCCAGCTCATTATCCCTCGACGGCTCCTACGAGCAGTACTTC | CASSLSLDGSYEQYF
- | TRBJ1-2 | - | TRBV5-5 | TGTGCCAGCAGGACGCCTCGGGGACCCGAGCGCTACACCTTC | CASRTPRGPERYTF
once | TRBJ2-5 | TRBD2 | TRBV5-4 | TGTGCCAGCAGCTTGCAGCGGGGGGGCGGGCAAGAGACCCAGTACTTC | CASSLQRGGGQETQYF
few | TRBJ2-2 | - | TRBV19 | TGTGCCAGTAGTAGGAGCTTAACGACCGGGGAGCTGTTTTTT | CASSRSLTTGELFF
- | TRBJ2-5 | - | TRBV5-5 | TGTGCCAGCAGCTTAGCGGGAGAGACCCAGTACTTC | CASSLAGETQYF
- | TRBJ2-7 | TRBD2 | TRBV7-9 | TGTGCCAGCAGCTTAGGGGCCCATGGGACTATTTACGAGCAGTACTTC | CASSLGAHGTIYEQYF
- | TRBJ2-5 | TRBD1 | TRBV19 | TGTGCCAGTAGTATAGAGTGGACAGGGCGTACCGAGACCCAGTACTTC | CASSIEWTGRTETQYF
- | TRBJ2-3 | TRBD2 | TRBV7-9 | TGTGCCAGCAGCTTACCCCTTAGACTAGCGGGGATCACAGATACGCAGTATTTT | CASSLPLRLAGITDTQYF
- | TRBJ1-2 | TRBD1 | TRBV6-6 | TGTGCCAGCAGTTACTCGAGGGGGGGACAGGGCGTCGGCTACACCTTC | CASSYSRGGQGVGYTF
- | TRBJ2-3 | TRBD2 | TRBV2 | TGTGCCAGCAGTGGGACTAGCGGGAGCACAGATACGCAGTATTTT | CASSGTSGSTDTQYF
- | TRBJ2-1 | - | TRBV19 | TGTGCCAGTACCCCAAGGGACAACTATGAGCAGTTCTTC | CASTPRDNYEQFF
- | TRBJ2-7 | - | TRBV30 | TGTGCCTGGGCCGGCCAGCAGACGTACGAGCAGTACTTC | CAWAGQQTYEQYF
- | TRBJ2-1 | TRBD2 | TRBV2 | TGTCCCCGCAGTTACGGGGGGGCGCGGGAGGGGAGCTCCTACAATGAGCAGTTCTTC | CPRSYGGAREGSSYNEQFF
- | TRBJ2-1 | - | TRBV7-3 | TGTGCCAGCAGCTTAGGGTCTAGCGAATACAATGAGCAGTTCTTC | CASSLGSSEYNEQFF
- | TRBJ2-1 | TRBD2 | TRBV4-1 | TGCGCCAGCAGCCAAGGGGGTGTTTACCCGGGACTACCATTCAATGAGCAGTTCTTC | CASSQGGVYPGLPFNEQFF
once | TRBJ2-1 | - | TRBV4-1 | TGCGCCAGCACCCCCGAGGGTCCGTCTAGCCCCTACAATGAGCAGTTCTTC | CASTPEGPSSPYNEQFF
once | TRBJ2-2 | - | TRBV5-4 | TGTGCCAGCAGCGCCGCGGTCGGGGAGCTGTTTTTT | CASSAAVGELFF
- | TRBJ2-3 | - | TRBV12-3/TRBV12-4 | TGTGCCAGCAGTCCGGGTGCAGATACGCAGTATTTT | CASSPGADTQYF
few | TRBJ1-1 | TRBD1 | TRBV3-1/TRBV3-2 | TGTGCCAGCAGCCCTCAGGACAGGTTCGCCTGGGGTGCTTTCTTT | CASSPQDRFAWGAFF
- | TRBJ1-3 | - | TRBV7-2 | TGTGCCAGCAGCCCGCCGGGGATTGGAAACACCATATATTTT | CASSPPGIGNTIYF
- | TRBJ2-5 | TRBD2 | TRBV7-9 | TGTGCCAGCAGCAGCACCCTGCGGGAGGGGGAGACCCAGTACTTC | CASSSTLREGETQYF
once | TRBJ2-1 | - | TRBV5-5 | TGTGCCAGCAGCGGACGTATCTACGGCTATGAGCAGTTCTTC | CASSGRIYGYEQFF
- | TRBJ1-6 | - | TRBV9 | TGTGCCAGCAGCGTAGCAGGGATCGGATCACCCCTCCACTTT | CASSVAGIGSPLHF
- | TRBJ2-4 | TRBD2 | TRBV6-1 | TGTGCCAGCAGTGCGCCGGGACTACAGCGTCACGACATTCAGTACTTC | CASSAPGLQRHDIQYF
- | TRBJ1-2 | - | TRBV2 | TGTGCCAGCAGCCCCATGACGGGGGTTGGCTATGGCTACACCTTC | CASSPMTGVGYGYTF
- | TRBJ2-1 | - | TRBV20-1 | TGCAGTGCTAGTTTAAGACTAACCAATGAGCAGTTCTTC | CSASLRLTNEQFF
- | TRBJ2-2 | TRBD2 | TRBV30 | TGTGCCTGGAGCACTAGCGGAACCGGGGAGCTGTTTTTT | CAWSTSGTGELFF
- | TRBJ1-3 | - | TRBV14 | TGTGCCAGCAGCCTTACCGGGACACCTGGAAACACCATATATTTT | CASSLTGTPGNTIYF
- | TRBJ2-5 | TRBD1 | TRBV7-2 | TGTGCCAGCAGCTTAGTGCGTCGGGACAGCCCCAAGATTCGGACCCAGTACTTC | CASSLVRRDSPKIRTQYF
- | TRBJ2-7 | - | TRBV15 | TGTGCCACCAGCACGGTCGACAGCTCCTACGAGCAGTACTTC | CATSTVDSSYEQYF
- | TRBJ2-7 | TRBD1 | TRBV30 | TGTGCCTGGAGTGGGGACAGAGGAATGTACGAGCAGTACTTC | CAWSGDRGMYEQYF
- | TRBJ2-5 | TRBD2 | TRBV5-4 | TGTGCCAGCAACACGGGGGGACTAGGGAAAGAGACCCAGTACTTC | CASNTGGLGKETQYF
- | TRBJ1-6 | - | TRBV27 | TGTGCCAGCAGTTTACGGACACGATCACCCCTCCACTTT | CASSLRTRSPLHF
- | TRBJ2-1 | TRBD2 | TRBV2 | TGTCCCCGCAGTGACGGGGGGGCGGGGGTGGGGAGCTCCTACAATGAGCAGTTCTTC | CPRSDGGAGVGSSYNEQFF
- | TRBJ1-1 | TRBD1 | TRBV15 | TGTGCCACCAGCAGAGCTCGAGGACAGGGAGGGGCGTCCCCTTACACTGAAGCTTTCTTT | CATSRARGQGGASPYTEAFF
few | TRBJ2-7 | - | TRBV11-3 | TGTGCCAGCAGCCCATACAGGGCCCCCTACGAGCAGTACTTC | CASSPYRAPYEQYF
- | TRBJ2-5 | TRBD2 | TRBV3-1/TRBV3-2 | TGTGCCAGCAGAACCTCGGGACTAGCGGGGGTCGAGTACTTC | CASRTSGLAGVEYF
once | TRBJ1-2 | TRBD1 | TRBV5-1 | TGCGCCAGTCGCGGGACAGGGGGCCACTATGGCTACACCTTC | CASRGTGGHYGYTF
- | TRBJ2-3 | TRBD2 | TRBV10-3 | TGTGCCATCAGTCGCCAGCGGGGGGGCATGGCAGATACGCAGTATTTT | CAISRQRGGMADTQYF
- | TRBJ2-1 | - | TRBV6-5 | TGTGCCAGCAGTTACGGAACACCAGAGACCTACAATGAGCAGTTCTTC | CASSYGTPETYNEQFF
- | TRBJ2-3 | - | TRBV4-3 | TGCGCCAGCAGCCTTCGCCCTGGCACAGATACGCAGTATTTT | CASSLRPGTDTQYF
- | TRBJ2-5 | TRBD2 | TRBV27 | TGTGCCAGCAGGGCACTAGCGGGAGCCGGGACCCAGTACTTC | CASRALAGAGTQYF
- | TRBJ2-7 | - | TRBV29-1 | TGCAGCGTTCGGGAGTACGAGCAGTACTTC | CSVREYEQYF
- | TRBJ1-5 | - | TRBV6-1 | TGTGCCAGCAGTGCCGCAGGGTTGAGTAGCAATCAGCCCCAGCATTTT | CASSAAGLSSNQPQHF
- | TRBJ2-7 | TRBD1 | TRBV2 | TGTGCCAGCAGCAGAGACCGACAGGGGGGCTACGAGCAGTACTTC | CASSRDRQGGYEQYF
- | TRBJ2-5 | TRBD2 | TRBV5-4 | TGTGCCAGCAGCCCAATAGCGGGGGGGCGAGAGACCCAGTACTTC | CASSPIAGGRETQYF
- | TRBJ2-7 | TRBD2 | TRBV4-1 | TGCGCCAGCAGCCAAGAGGGGCTGGGACTAGCGCCTTACGAGCAGTACTTC | CASSQEGLGLAPYEQYF
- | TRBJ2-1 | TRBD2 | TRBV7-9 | TGTGCCAGCAGTTCACAGACTAGCGGGAGGCATGAGCAGTTCTTC | CASSSQTSGRHEQFF